This TCR beta chain was obtained from a study of T-cell reconstitution after alpha-beta-depleted transplantation in children. Study conclusions and caveats: Several hundred expanded graft clones reportedly were the source of alpha-beta T cells about two months after transplant.

V was clipped by 3 bases and J by 5 bases; unmatched bases: 1. Germline-derived CDR1 and CDR2 are LGHDT and YNNKEL (reference sequence). CDR3 size: 14 residues. Preparation of the TCRbeta library used unique molecular identifiers. TCRdb used MiXCR to reprocess the PCR reads, holding one entry per CDR3 protein. The sample lists some 840,000 distinct CDR3 sequences, 16% seen once, with under 6% in the top ten. This clonotype has just a few counts. Its specificity is not known. The chain has TRBV3-1 and TRBJ1-5, with 10 bases aligning to TRBD1. The specimen comprised PBMCs, mostly from graft donor cells, sampled 360 days after TCRalphabeta/CD19-depleted stem cell transplant. This sequence originates from a male patient under 18 who had a stem cell transplant for acute lymphoblastic leukemia, so the T cells may come from the graft donor. As DNA, the CDR3 is TGTGCCAGCAGCCAGGACAGGGGGTATCAGCCCCAGCATTTT. The encoded protein is CASSQDRGYQPQHF.